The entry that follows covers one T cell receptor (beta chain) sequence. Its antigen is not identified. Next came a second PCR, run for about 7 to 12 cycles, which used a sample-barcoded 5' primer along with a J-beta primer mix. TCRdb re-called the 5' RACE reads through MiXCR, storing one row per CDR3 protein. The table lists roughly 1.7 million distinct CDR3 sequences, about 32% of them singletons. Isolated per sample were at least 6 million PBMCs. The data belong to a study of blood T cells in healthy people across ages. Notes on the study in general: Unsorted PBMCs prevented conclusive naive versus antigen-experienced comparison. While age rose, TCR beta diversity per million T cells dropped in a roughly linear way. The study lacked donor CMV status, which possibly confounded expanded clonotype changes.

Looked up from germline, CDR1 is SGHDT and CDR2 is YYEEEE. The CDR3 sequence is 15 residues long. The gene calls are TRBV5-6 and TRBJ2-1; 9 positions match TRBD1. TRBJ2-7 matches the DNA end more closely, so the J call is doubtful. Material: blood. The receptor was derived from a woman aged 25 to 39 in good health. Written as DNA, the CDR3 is TGTGCCAGCAGCCCTTCGACAGGGGGGGTGTGGGAGCAGTACTTC. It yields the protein CASSPSTGGVWEQYF.